One sample yielded the 21 T cell receptor beta chains listed below, sequenced in a study of cytomegalovirus exposure and HLA in healthy donors. The PCR made use of 60 Vbeta and 13 Jbeta primers. Produced via immunoSEQ multiplex PCR; TCRdb's table is partial and in-frame only. Seen here are over 110,000 clones, approximately 80% observed once, and the top ten hold approximately 2.5%. The source material was PBMCs. All receptors derive from a woman aged 18-29 years in good health and CMV-seropositive.

The chain has TRBV7-9 and TRBJ2-5, with D perhaps matching TRBD2 (6 bases). The V end was cut by 7 bases, the J end by 7 bases, with 16 bases between. CDR1 SEHNR and CDR2 FQNEAQ come from the germline V gene (reference sequence). CDR3 length: 13 residues. The CDR3 DNA is TGTGCCAGCACCCTCGCGGGACCAGGGACCCAGTACTTC. The encoded protein is CASTLAGPGTQYF. Looking up the rest from reference TRBV7-9 and TRBJ2-5 gives the full variable domain: DTGVSQNPRHKITKRGQNVTFRCDPISEHNRLYWYRQTLGQGPEFLTYFQNEAQLEKSRLLSDRFSAERPKGSFSTLEIQRTEQGDSAMYLCASTLAGPGTQYFGPGTRLLVL.

The chain has TRBV7-2 and TRBJ2-5; 10 bases map to TRBD1. Germline CDR1 reads SGHTA; CDR2 reads FQGNSA. V dropped 5 bases and J dropped 4; count of bases not matched to a gene: 10. The CDR3 contains 16 residues. The CDR3 bases are TGTGCCAGCAGCGATGACAGGGGGCGAGACCCAGAGACCCAGTACTTC. Translation gives CASSDDRGRDPETQYF.

This chain uses TRBV7-8 with TRBJ2-1; 10 bases fit TRBD2. Per germline, CDR1 SGHVS and CDR2 FQNEAQ. V lost 8 bases, J lost 4 bases, and 2 bases stayed unmatched. CDR3 length: 13 residues. The DNA of the CDR3 is TGTGCCAGCGGACTAGCGGTGTACAATGAGCAGTTCTTC. Translation: CASGLAVYNEQFF.

The gene calls are TRBV6-6 and TRBJ2-1, with D tentatively TRBD2 (5 bases). Trimming took 2 bases from V and 1 from J, leaving 6 bases between them. Germline V gives CDR1 MNHNY, CDR2 SVGAGI (reference sequence). CDR3 length: 14 residues. The CDR3 sequence: CASSYTGSYNEQFF. As DNA, the CDR3 is TGTGCCAGCAGTTACACGGGGTCCTACAATGAGCAGTTCTTC.

V gene TRBV9 combines with J gene TRBJ2-2, with D perhaps TRBD2 (6 bases). V lost 4 bases, J lost 2 bases, and 12 bases lay in between. CDR1 is SGDLS and CDR2 is YYNGEE in the germline V gene. The CDR3 has 15 amino acids. The CDR3: CASSSRGKNTGELFF. The CDR3 coding sequence is TGTGCCAGCAGCTCCCGCGGGAAAAACACCGGGGAGCTGTTTTTT.

The V gene is TRBV27, the J gene TRBJ2-5; D not resolved. The assigned J gene may be wrong: the sequence end matches TRBJ2-7 better. This CDR3 region has 12 residues. Germline loops: CDR1 MNHEY, CDR2 SMNVEV (reference sequence). The CDR3 protein is CASRARSYEQYF. DNA for the CDR3: TGTGCCAGCAGAGCCCGCTCCTACGAGCAGTACTTC.

This rearrangement joins TRBV6-1 to TRBJ2-1; 8 nucleotides match TRBD2. From germline, CDR1 is MNHNS and CDR2 SASEGT. J lost 6 bases, V lost 1 base, and 5 bases had no gene match. This CDR3 contains 15 residues. The CDR3 spells CASSEVAGGSNEQFF. The CDR3 bases are TGTGCCAGCAGTGAAGTCGCGGGGGGTTCCAATGAGCAGTTCTTC.

V is TRBV7-9 and J is TRBJ1-1, with D possibly being TRBD1 (5 bases). The CDR3 has 13 amino acids. V was pared by 1 base and J by 6 bases, with 9 bases between. Germline CDR1 SEHNR, CDR2 FQNEAQ (reference sequence). In nucleotides, the CDR3 is TGTGCCAGCAGCTTAGTTCAGGGCGCTGAAGCTTTCTTT. The encoded protein is CASSLVQGAEAFF. Full variable domain (missing parts from reference TRBV7-9 and TRBJ1-1): DTGVSQNPRHKITKRGQNVTFRCDPISEHNRLYWYRQTLGQGPEFLTYFQNEAQLEKSRLLSDRFSAERPKGSFSTLEIQRTEQGDSAMYLCASSLVQGAEAFFGQGTRLTVV.

This chain joins TRBV11-2 and TRBJ2-5; 10 bases agree with TRBD2. This CDR3 region has 15 residues. J was trimmed by 5 bases and V by 0 bases; bases with no gene match: 3. The germline CDR1 and CDR2 sequences are SGHAT and FQNNGV. DNA for the CDR3: TGTGCCAGCAGCTTAGATGGTAGCGGGGGGGAGACCCAGTACTTC. Translating gives CASSLDGSGGETQYF.

In this sample, this clone turned up once. The chain has TRBV10-1 and TRBJ2-7; weak D call: TRBD1 (6 bases). Trimming cost V 6 bases and J 2 bases, with 14 bases left between them. CDR1 is WNHNN, CDR2 SYGVQD, per germline (reference sequence). The CDR3 has 14 residues. The CDR3: CASRPPTGPYEQYF. The CDR3 bases are TGCGCCAGCAGACCCCCGACAGGCCCCTACGAGCAGTACTTC.

The CDR3 sequence: CASSLTSGGRTDTQYF. CDR3 DNA sequence: TGTGCCAGCAGTCTTACAAGCGGGGGGCGCACAGATACGCAGTATTTT. V and J are TRBV9 and TRBJ2-3; 9 nucleotides match TRBD2. V shed 5 bases and J 1 base; nucleotides not matched to a gene: 8. Germline CDR1 SGDLS, CDR2 YYNGEE. The CDR3 is 16 amino acids.

CDR3 loop: CASPWTGGGNQPQHF. The CDR3 nucleotides read TGTGCCAGCCCATGGACAGGGGGAGGCAATCAGCCCCAGCATTTT. The gene calls are TRBV25-1 and TRBJ1-5; 10 bases align to TRBD1. CDR3 length: 15 residues. CDR1 is MGHDK, CDR2 SYGVNS, per germline. The junction had 6 bases not matched to a gene; V was cut back by 8 bases and J by 2 bases.

The V gene is TRBV7-9, the J gene TRBJ2-2, with unresolved D. V lost 5 bases to trimming and J lost 4 bases, with 5 bases between them. The CDR3 runs to 12 residues. Per the germline V gene, CDR1 is SEHNR and CDR2 is FQNEAQ (reference sequence). The CDR3 DNA is TGTGCCAGCAGCCCGAGCACCGGGGAGCTGTTTTTT. Translated, it gives CASSPSTGELFF.

In its sample, this clone was seen once. CDR3 amino acids: CASSVGQGSPLHF. CDR3 bases: TGTGCCAGCAGCGTAGGACAGGGCTCACCCCTCCACTTT. V and J are TRBV9 and TRBJ1-6; TRBD1 matches 7 bases. The CDR3 has 13 residues. The V gene's germline CDR1 is SGDLS and CDR2 YYNGEE. The V segment lost 0 bases and the J segment 10 bases; nucleotides outside the gene matches: 1.

The chain employs TRBV6-1 and TRBJ1-5; D call uncertain. Trimming cost V 2 bases and J 2 bases, with 4 bases left between them. CDR1 is MNHNS, CDR2 SASEGT, per germline. The CDR3 length is 13 residues. CDR3 DNA: TGTGCCAGCAGTGAACGGGGCAATCAGCCCCAGCATTTT. Its translation: CASSERGNQPQHF.

The chain combines TRBV2 with TRBJ2-5; D gene ambiguous. Germline lookup yields CDR1 SNHLY and CDR2 FYNNEI. The CDR3 sequence is 16 residues long. V gave up 0 bases and J gave up 2 bases, with 13 bases separating them. This CDR3 is CASSEALLALQETQYF. Here the CDR3 DNA reads TGTGCCAGCAGTGAAGCGCTTCTCGCTCTACAAGAGACCCAGTACTTC.

V gene TRBV4-1 combines with J gene TRBJ1-1; D is possibly TRBD1 (5 bases). This CDR3 has 14 residues. V was trimmed by 3 bases and J by 3 bases, leaving 11 bases between them. Germline assignment: CDR1 MGHRA and CDR2 YSYEKL. In nucleotides, the CDR3 is TGCGCCAGCAGCCAGGGGGGGGGTTACACTGAAGCTTTCTTT. It encodes CASSQGGGYTEAFF.

The chain employs TRBV19 and TRBJ2-5; 8 nucleotides align to TRBD1. CDR1 is LNHDA and CDR2 is SQIVND in the germline V gene (reference sequence). Germline trimming cut 6 bases from V and 6 bases from J; bases unmatched to any gene: 15. The CDR3 runs to 16 residues. The CDR3 sequence: CASRPSTGVSPQTQYF. The DNA for the CDR3 is TGTGCCAGTAGACCTTCGACAGGGGTCAGCCCGCAGACCCAGTACTTC.

This clone has a single count. This CDR3 is also generated by other DNA sequences in the sample. The chain links TRBV29-1 to TRBJ1-2, with a tentative D call TRBD1 (5 bases). Trimming shortened V by 7 bases and J by 11 bases, and 26 bases separated the two germline ends. Germline values: CDR1 SQVTM, CDR2 ANQGSEA. CDR3 size: 14 residues. This CDR3 is CSANLDSLTIGYTF. CDR3 DNA sequence: TGCAGCGCCAATCTTGACAGCCTAACTATCGGTTACACCTTC.

The rearrangement uses TRBV18 and TRBJ1-4, with no clear D. V was clipped by 4 bases and J by 10 bases, with 10 bases between them. CDR1 and CDR2 from the germline V gene are KGHSH and LQKENI. The CDR3 sequence is 12 residues long. The CDR3 loop is CASSQSTGKLFF. For the CDR3, the DNA is TGTGCCAGCTCACAGTCGACTGGAAAACTGTTTTTT.

This chain uses TRBV27 with TRBJ1-5; 7 bases line up with TRBD1. Losses at the gene ends were 6 bases for V and 3 bases for J; bases not matched to a gene: 5. The CDR3 covers 14 residues. CDR1 is MNHEY, CDR2 SMNVEV, per germline (reference sequence). Written as DNA, the CDR3 is TGTGCCAGCAGCCCAGGGGGGAACAATCAGCCCCAGCATTTT. Its translation: CASSPGGNNQPQHF.